The rows below give T cell receptor beta chains drawn from one sample of a study of regulatory T cells in long-lasting Graves disease. TCRdb ran MiXCR on the multiplex PCR reads and lists one entry per CDR3 protein. The top ten clones hold just over 20% of a sample with some 350,000 distinct CDR3 sequences, about a sixth of them seen once. The same sample was also studied in work on T cells in Graves' hyperthyroidism and ophthalmopathy.

Sequencing was performed on peripheral blood mononuclear cells (PBMCs), taken at new diagnosis, from a patient treated with antithyroid drugs. These receptors were collected from a woman aged 18 to 35 with Graves disease. Both conserved end residues are part of each CDR3. Each record gives: J gene, clone size, V gene, D gene, CDR3 DNA, CDR3 protein. A D gene is named only where the DNA matches it firmly. A row's size may be missing; if present it is once, few, many or a size class.

>TRBJ2-1|NA|TRBV9|NA
TGTGCCAGCAGCGTAGTCGGGGGCACACACAACGGCAATGAGCAGTTCTTC
CASSVVGGTHNGNEQFF
>TRBJ2-3|many|TRBV18|NA
TGTGCCAGCTCAACACAAGCGGGTCCGACAGATACGCAGTATTTT
CASSTQAGPTDTQYF
>TRBJ2-1|few|TRBV5-1|TRBD1
TGCGCCAGCAGTCTGGACAGGGTGGGCTACAATGAGCAGTTCTTC
CASSLDRVGYNEQFF
>TRBJ2-1|NA|TRBV3-1|TRBD2
TGTGCCAGCAGCCAAGGACTAGCGGGAGGGAACAATGAGCAGTTCTTC
CASSQGLAGGNNEQFF
>TRBJ2-7|many|TRBV20-1|NA
TGCAGTGCTAGAGGGCCGTCGCAGGGCCACGAGCAGTACTTC
CSARGPSQGHEQYF
>TRBJ1-3|NA|TRBV6-2/TRBV6-3|NA
TGTGCCAGCAGTTCCTCCCGGATCCCTCAACGGACCATATATTTT
CASSSSRIPQRTIYF
>TRBJ2-6|few|TRBV7-6|NA
TGTGCCAGCAGCTCATTCGCCGGGCCTGGGGCCAACGTCCTGACTTTC
CASSSFAGPGANVLTF
>TRBJ2-2|NA|TRBV12-3/TRBV12-4|NA
TGTGCCAGCGGTCTGCAGCCCGGGGAGCTGTTTTTT
CASGLQPGELFF
>TRBJ1-3|many|TRBV12-3/TRBV12-4|NA
TGTGCCAGCAGCACACAATCTGGAAACACCATATATTTT
CASSTQSGNTIYF
>TRBJ2-3|NA|TRBV9|NA
TGTGCCAGCAGCGTAAGGTCCGTAGATACGCAGTATTTT
CASSVRSVDTQYF
>TRBJ2-5|many|TRBV20-1|NA
TGCAGTGCCATTCCACGGGTTAGAGCCTACCAAGAGACCCAGTACTTC
CSAIPRVRAYQETQYF
>TRBJ2-2|NA|TRBV6-2/TRBV6-3|NA
TGTGCCAGCAGGATGGGCGGGGAGCTGTCTTTT
CASRMGGELSF
>TRBJ1-1|NA|TRBV7-9|NA
TGTGCCAGCAGCTTAGCTGGGGGGCTGAACACTGAAGCTTTCTTT
CASSLAGGLNTEAFF
>TRBJ1-1|NA|TRBV7-3|NA
TGTGCCAGCAGCTTAACTACAGGGCTGAACACTGAAGCTTTCTTT
CASSLTTGLNTEAFF
>TRBJ2-7|many|TRBV6-1|NA
TGTGCCAGCTCAGGTAGGGGTTTCTACGAGCAGTACTTC
CASSGRGFYEQYF
>TRBJ2-1|many|TRBV7-3|TRBD2
TGTGCCAGCAGCCTTTCTAGCGGGCCCTACAATGAGCAGTTCTTC
CASSLSSGPYNEQFF
>TRBJ2-1|NA|TRBV6-2/TRBV6-3|NA
TGTGCCAGCAGTTATTCTTTACTAGTGAGCTCCTACAATGAGCAGTTCTTC
CASSYSLLVSSYNEQFF
>TRBJ2-1|many|TRBV30|TRBD1
TGTGCCTGGGGATTGGACAGGGACAATGAGCAGTTCTTC
CAWGLDRDNEQFF
>TRBJ1-5|few|TRBV19|NA
TGTGCCAGTAGTATAGGGATCGGGGGCCCAGATCAGCCCCAGCATTTT
CASSIGIGGPDQPQHF
>TRBJ2-5|few|TRBV20-1|NA
TGCAGTGCAACCCTCGGGGGAGCGGGTGAGGCCCAGTACTTC
CSATLGGAGEAQYF
>TRBJ1-5|NA|TRBV4-1|NA
TGCGCCAGCAGCCAAGTCAACGCAGGGGCCCGCAATCAGCCCCAGCATTTT
CASSQVNAGARNQPQHF
>TRBJ2-7|NA|TRBV4-1|NA
TGCGCCAGCAACCCTTACGAGCAGTACTTC
CASNPYEQYF
>TRBJ1-3|few|TRBV5-1|TRBD1
TGCGCCAGCAGCAGAGGACAGGCCAGCTCTGGAAACACCATATATTTT
CASSRGQASSGNTIYF
>TRBJ2-1|NA|TRBV27|NA
TGTGCCAGCAGTTTATTACCCCCCTGGAATGAGCAGTTCTTC
CASSLLPPWNEQFF
>TRBJ2-2|few|TRBV4-1|TRBD1
TGCGCCAGCAGCCAAGAAACAGGGGGCAAGACCGGGGAGCTGTTTTTT
CASSQETGGKTGELFF
>TRBJ2-1|NA|TRBV6-1|TRBD2
TGTGCCAGCAGGTCCTACCTAGCGGGAGGGCCCCGGGGGAATGAGCAGTTCTTC
CASRSYLAGGPRGNEQFF
>TRBJ2-1|NA|TRBV7-6|NA
TGTGCCAGCAGCTTAGATGTGGAGGTGTTCTTC
CASSLDVEVFF
>TRBJ1-2|NA|TRBV19|NA
TGTGCCAGTAGTAAGGACGGTAACTATGGCTACACCTTC
CASSKDGNYGYTF
>TRBJ1-5|few|TRBV2|NA
TGTGCCAGCAATTACGGGGCGGGCGGCAATCAGCCCCAGCATTTT
CASNYGAGGNQPQHF
>TRBJ2-7|many|TRBV11-2|NA
TGTGCCAGCAGCCAGTTGGGGGACGAGCAGTACTTC
CASSQLGDEQYF
>TRBJ2-7|few|TRBV27|NA
TGTGCCAGCAGTTTAAAAACAGGCTACGAGCAGTACTTC
CASSLKTGYEQYF
>TRBJ1-4|NA|TRBV29-1|TRBD1
TGCAGCGTTGTTTTACAGGGGGGCGAAAAACTGTTTTTT
CSVVLQGGEKLFF
>TRBJ2-3|many|TRBV7-8|TRBD2
TGTGCCAGCAGCCCGAGAGCGTCTAGCGGAGGCCACCGCACGTATCCAGATACGCAGTATTTT
CASSPRASSGGHRTYPDTQYF
>TRBJ2-4|NA|TRBV24-1|NA
TGTGCCACGTCAGGGCCGGTTATGGACATTCAGTACTTC
CATSGPVMDIQYF
>TRBJ2-7|many|TRBV30|NA
TGTGCCTGGAGTGTCCAACTCCGGGGGCAGTACTTC
CAWSVQLRGQYF
>TRBJ1-3|few|TRBV12-3/TRBV12-4|NA
TGTGCCAGCAGTTTGAACGGGAACACCATATATTTT
CASSLNGNTIYF
>TRBJ2-7|many|TRBV6-2/TRBV6-3|TRBD2
TGTGCCAGCAGTTACTCGTGGGCGGGAGCCTACGAGCAGTACTTC
CASSYSWAGAYEQYF